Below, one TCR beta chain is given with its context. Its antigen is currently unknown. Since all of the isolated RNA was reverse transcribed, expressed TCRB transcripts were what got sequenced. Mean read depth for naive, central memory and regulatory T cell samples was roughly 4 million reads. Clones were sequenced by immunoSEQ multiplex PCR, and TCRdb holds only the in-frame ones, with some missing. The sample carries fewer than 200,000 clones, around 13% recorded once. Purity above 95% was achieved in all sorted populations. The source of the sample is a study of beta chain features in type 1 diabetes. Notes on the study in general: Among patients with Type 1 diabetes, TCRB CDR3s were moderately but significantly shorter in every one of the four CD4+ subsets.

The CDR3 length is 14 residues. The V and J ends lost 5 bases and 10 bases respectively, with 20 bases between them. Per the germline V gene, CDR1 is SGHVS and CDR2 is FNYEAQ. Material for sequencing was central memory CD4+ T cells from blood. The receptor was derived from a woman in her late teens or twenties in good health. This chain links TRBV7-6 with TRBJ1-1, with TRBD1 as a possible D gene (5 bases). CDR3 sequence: CASSPTGTYGGAFF. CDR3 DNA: TGTGCCAGCAGCCCAACCGGGACTTATGGGGGAGCTTTCTTT. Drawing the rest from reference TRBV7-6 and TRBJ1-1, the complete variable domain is GAGVSQSPRYKVTKRGQDVALRCDPISGHVSLYWYRQALGQGPEFLTYFNYEAQQDKSGLPNDRFSAERPEGSISTLTIQRTEQRDSAMYRCASSPTGTYGGAFFGQGTRLTVV.